These 22 T cell receptor beta chains share one sample of origin, sequenced in a study of T cell repertoires in cytomegalovirus infection. TCRdb recomputed calls from the reads with MiXCR, one row per CDR3 protein. The data contain around 140,000 distinct CDR3 sequences, over 30% of them singletons. No cognate antigen is known for these TCRs. The material was CD8+ T cells from cultured PBMCs, obtained from culture after CMV antigen stimulation. The receptors were sampled from a human donor in good health (CMV status not recorded). Some clones in this sample may be carry-over from other donors' samples.

This sequence joins TRBV28 and TRBJ1-5; no clear D gene. The CDR3 consists of 14 residues. Germline CDR1 and CDR2: MDHEN and SYDVKM. V was pared by 7 bases and J by 3 bases, with 13 bases between. The CDR3 DNA is TGTGCCAGCATTGGGCGGGGATCCAATCAGCCCCAGCATTTT. Encoded protein: CASIGRGSNQPQHF.

The CDR3 protein is CAISEGGYEQYF. CDR3 in DNA: TGTGCCATCAGTGAGGGGGGCTACGAGCAGTACTTC. V is TRBV10-3 and J is TRBJ2-7; D could derive from TRBD1 or TRBD2 (5 bases each). V was shortened by 2 bases and J by 3 bases, with 5 bases between the two germline ends. In germline, CDR1 is ENHRY, CDR2 SYGVKD. The CDR3 has 12 amino acids.

V gene TRBV9 combines with J gene TRBJ2-3, with D hard to call. Per germline, CDR1 SGDLS and CDR2 YYNGEE. With 0 bases removed from V and 6 bases from J, the gap between germline ends came to 5 bases. This CDR3 spans 12 amino acids. The CDR3, as DNA: TGTGCCAGCAGCGTAGTAAGTGATACGCAGTATTTT. Its protein is CASSVVSDTQYF.

The sample holds a few counts of this clonotype. The genes are TRBV12-3 or TRBV12-4 and TRBJ1-5; D call uncertain. This CDR3 is 14 amino acids long. Trimming took 7 bases from V and 4 from J, leaving 14 bases between them. The CDR3: CASTIGLVNQPQHF. The CDR3 DNA reads TGTGCCAGCACCATAGGGTTAGTGAATCAGCCCCAGCATTTT.

This clonotype was seen only a few times. The chain has TRBV7-9 and TRBJ1-6; possible D gene TRBD1, 5 bases. The germline V and J ends were trimmed by 5 bases and 7 bases, with 9 bases remaining between them. The V gene's germline CDR1 is SEHNR and CDR2 FQNEAQ (reference sequence). The CDR3 is 13 residues long. As DNA, the CDR3 is TGTGCCAGCAGCCCATCAGGGAATTCACCCCTCCACTTT. This sequence encodes CASSPSGNSPLHF.

V and J are TRBV7-8 and TRBJ2-1; 11 nucleotides match TRBD1. Germline V gene data show CDR1 as SGHVS and CDR2 as FQNEAQ. The CDR3 sequence is 20 residues long. J gave up 0 bases and V 5 bases, and 15 bases lay outside the gene matches. The CDR3 bases are TGTGCCAGCAGCCCTCTACCCCGGGACAGGGGGATTTTCTCCTACAATGAGCAGTTCTTC. Translating gives CASSPLPRDRGIFSYNEQFF.

The genes are TRBV5-4 and TRBJ2-2; 8 bases are shared with TRBD1. Germline V gives CDR1 SGHNT, CDR2 YYREEE (reference sequence). J lost 2 bases, V lost 4 bases, and 4 bases had no gene match. This CDR3 has 15 residues. CDR3 region: CASSGTGLNTGELFF. The CDR3 nucleotides read TGTGCCAGCAGCGGGACAGGACTAAACACCGGGGAGCTGTTTTTT. The whole variable domain, remainder taken from reference TRBV5-4 and TRBJ2-2, is ETGVTQSPTHLIKTRGQQVTLRCSSQSGHNTVSWYQQALGQGPQFIFQYYREEENGRGNFPPRFSGLQFPNYSSELNVNALELDDSALYLCASSGTGLNTGELFFGEGSRLTVL.

The V call is TRBV7-9, the J call TRBJ2-1; D is uncertain. The CDR3 sequence is 16 residues long. Germline CDR1 SEHNR, CDR2 FQNEAQ (reference sequence). V was trimmed by 5 bases and J by 0 bases, leaving 14 bases between them. Here the CDR3 reads CASSIWTVSSYNEQFF. The CDR3, as DNA: TGTGCCAGCAGCATCTGGACGGTAAGCTCCTACAATGAGCAGTTCTTC.

This clonotype showed up many times. The rearrangement uses TRBV7-2 and TRBJ1-6; 7 bases fit TRBD1. The CDR3 runs 18 residues. Looked up from germline, CDR1 is SGHTA and CDR2 is FQGNSA. Unmatched junction bases numbered 9, after V lost 3 bases and J lost 1 base. CDR3 coding DNA: TGTGCCAGCAGCTTGAACAGGGGTTCGGGTTCCTATAATTCACCCCTCCACTTT. Its translation: CASSLNRGSGSYNSPLHF.

This clonotype came up a few times. J is TRBJ2-7 and V is TRBV7-2; D is possibly TRBD1 (5 bases). Trimming removed 3 bases at V and 3 bases at J, with 15 bases between. CDR1 SGHTA and CDR2 FQGNSA come from the germline V gene. The CDR3 loop spans 15 amino acids. The CDR3, as DNA: TGTGCCAGCAGCTTTGGGGCAGGGCGCCGCTACGAGCAGTACTTC. Its translation is CASSFGAGRRYEQYF.

This clonotype came up many times. This chain joins TRBV7-9 and TRBJ1-3; the D gene is possibly TRBD1 (6 bases). Between the trimmed V and J ends, which lost 5 bases and 0 bases, there was a span of 11 bases. The CDR3 contains 15 residues. Germline V CDR1 and CDR2: SEHNR, FQNEAQ (reference sequence). The CDR3 nucleotides are TGTGCCAGCAGCCCAGGGGTCGGCTCTGGAAACACCATATATTTT. It encodes CASSPGVGSGNTIYF.

This clonotype was observed a handful of times. The chain combines TRBV20-1 with TRBJ2-3; 8 bases are a match to TRBD2. V dropped 1 base and J dropped 3; count of bases not matched to a gene: 18. The germline V gene encodes CDR1 DFQATT and CDR2 SNEGSKA (reference sequence). CDR3 length: 19 amino acids. CDR3 sequence (DNA): TGCAGTGCTAGAGGGGGGCCGGGACTAGTCGGGCCTCTAACAGATACGCAGTATTTT. Translation gives CSARGGPGLVGPLTDTQYF.

CDR3 in amino acids: CASSQAGSGTGELFF. CDR3 coding DNA: TGCGCCAGCAGCCAAGCTGGGTCGGGCACCGGGGAGCTGTTTTTT. The chain employs TRBV4-1 and TRBJ2-2; D remains ambiguous. Germline V lookup: CDR1 MGHRA, CDR2 YSYEKL. The CDR3 sequence is 15 residues long. With 1 base removed from V and 4 bases from J, the gap between germline ends came to 10 bases.

In regard to this clonotype: Lacking the conserved final phenylalanine or tryptophan, this CDR3 likely reflects a read error. For the CDR3, the DNA is TGTGCCAGCAGCCCCCAGGGGGTGGGGGTGAACACTGAAGCTTTCGTT. It translates to CASSPQGVGVNTEAFV. The chain links TRBV7-6 to TRBJ1-1; 7 bases map to TRBD1. Germline CDR1 and CDR2: SGHVS and FNYEAQ. V was pared by 5 bases and J by 0 bases, with 9 bases of the junction left unmatched. The CDR3 consists of 16 residues.

The rearrangement joins TRBV4-1 to TRBJ1-3, with D hard to call. The CDR3 has 15 amino acids. From germline, CDR1 is MGHRA and CDR2 YSYEKL. V was cut by 0 bases and J by 4 bases, with 10 bases left in between. The DNA of the CDR3 is TGCGCCAGCAGCCAAGATCGCCACGGAGGAAACACCATATATTTT. Encoded protein: CASSQDRHGGNTIYF.

About this clonotype: A much larger clone differs from this one at a single base, so this may be a read error. V usage is TRBV18 and J usage is TRBJ1-2; no definite D call. The ends were cut back, 3 bases at V and 1 base at J, with 9 bases in the middle. Germline V lookup: CDR1 KGHSH, CDR2 LQKENI. The CDR3 sequence is 14 residues long. The CDR3: CASSPLFVNYGYTF. For the CDR3, the DNA is TGTGCCAGCTCACCGCTGTTCGTTAACTATGGCTACACCTTC.

The chain employs TRBV20-1 and TRBJ1-5, with unresolved D. V lost 1 base and J lost 4, with 17 bases in between. Germline lookup yields CDR1 DFQATT and CDR2 SNEGSKA (reference sequence). The CDR3 runs 16 residues. As DNA, the CDR3 is TGCAGTGCTAGAGGCGACGAGCTGGGGAAAAATCAGCCCCAGCATTTT. Amino acid sequence: CSARGDELGKNQPQHF.

On this clonotype itself: The junction shows a germline mismatch at one end, possibly a read error. The chain couples TRBV28 to TRBJ2-1, with 14 bases matching TRBD2. The germline V gene encodes CDR1 MDHEN and CDR2 SYDVKM. The CDR3 has 15 amino acids. CDR3 loop: CVSRPTSGGATEQFF. DNA of the CDR3: TGTGTCAGCAGACCGACTAGCGGGGGGGCCACTGAGCAGTTCTTC. Looking up the rest from reference TRBV28 and TRBJ2-1 gives the full variable domain: DVKVTQSSRYLVKRTGEKVFLECVQDMDHENMFWYRQDPGLGLRLIYFSYDVKMKEKGDIPEGYSVSREKKERFSLILESASTNQTSMYLCVSRPTSGGATEQFFGPGTRLTVL.

In its sample, this clonotype was seen a few times. The chain is built from TRBV5-1 and TRBJ2-7; 10 positions match TRBD1. Germline lookup yields CDR1 SGHRS and CDR2 YFSETQ. V lost 1 base to trimming and J lost 6 bases; unmatched junction nucleotides: 13. The CDR3 runs 17 residues. The CDR3 DNA sequence: TGCGCCAGCAGCTTGACCGGGACAGGGGAGGTCACATCCGAGCAGTACTTC. It encodes CASSLTGTGEVTSEQYF.

Remarks on this clonotype: Germline is not matched at one junction end, which may reflect a read error. The V and J genes are TRBV29-1 and TRBJ2-7; no clear D gene. This CDR3 has 12 residues. Germline CDR1 is SQVTM and CDR2 is ANQGSEA. CDR3 protein: CSVKEPSYEQYF. The CDR3 nucleotides read TGCAGCGTTAAAGAGCCATCCTACGAGCAGTACTTC.

This clonotype has just a few counts. V is TRBV7-9 and J is TRBJ2-7, with 7 bases aligning to TRBD1. CDR3 length: 16 residues. Trimming at V came to 5 bases and at J to 0 bases, leaving 10 bases not matched to a gene. Looked up from germline, CDR1 is SEHNR and CDR2 is FQNEAQ (reference sequence). Written as DNA, the CDR3 is TGTGCCAGCAGCGGAGAAACAGGGGCGGGCTCCTACGAGCAGTACTTC. Protein: CASSGETGAGSYEQYF.

The rearrangement links TRBV11-2 to TRBJ2-3; 13 bases map to TRBD2. From germline, CDR1 is SGHAT and CDR2 FQNNGV. The CDR3 is made up of 16 amino acids. J lost 5 bases, V lost 4 bases, and 6 bases had no gene match. This CDR3 is CASSSPTSGGLDTQYF. As DNA, the CDR3 is TGTGCCAGCAGCTCCCCGACTAGCGGGGGGTTAGATACGCAGTATTTT. The full variable domain, completed using reference TRBV11-2 and TRBJ2-3, is EAGVAQSPRYKIIEKRQSVAFWCNPISGHATLYWYQQILGQGPKLLIQFQNNGVVDDSQLPKDRFSAERLKGVDSTLKIQPAKLEDSAVYLCASSSPTSGGLDTQYFGPGTRLTVL.